This T cell receptor beta chain was captured in a study of Tregs in tolerant kidney transplant recipients. Overall study results and limits: Biological reproducibility was not directly addressed in this study. Activated donor B cell expansion appeared to reveal the most relevant donor-specific TCRbeta repertoire.

The germline V gene has CDR1 KGHSH and CDR2 LQKENI. V was pared by 1 base and J by 3 bases, with 13 bases between. This CDR3 region has 16 residues. Thawed PBMCs were FACS-sorted into unstimulated CD4+CD25+CD127- regulatory T cells, CD4+CD25- non-regulatory cells, CD4 and CD8 cells. A note on this clone: The antigen remains undetermined.

The data were produced by immunoSEQ multiplex PCR, yet TCRdb's version contains in-frame clones alone and is incomplete. Counted here are about 69,000 clones, roughly 91% occurring once; the ten biggest clones make up more than 0.35%. The source of this sequence is a human donor who received a combined kidney and bone marrow transplant. This chain links TRBV18 with TRBJ2-1; possibly TRBD1 for D (5 bases). The input for sequencing was CD4+ T cells from blood, taken before the transplant. The DNA for the CDR3 is TGTGCCAGCTCACCACGTTCAGACAGTAACTACAATGAGCAGTTCTTC. Protein: CASSPRSDSNYNEQFF.